This TCR beta chain was sequenced during a study of T cells expressing NK-cell markers. Study in general: Underlying the TCR beta repertoires were sorted CD3+CD56+NKG2C+, CD3+CD56+NKG2C- and CD3+CD56-NKG2C+ T cells.

TCRdb reprocessed the 5' RACE reads and keeps a single row for each CDR3 protein, giving no DNA. The sample spans around 550,000 distinct CDR3 sequences; the ten largest clones claim approximately 4%. The source material was blood T cells: a sorted CD56 or NKG2C T cell subset, CD4+ or CD8+ T cells, or bulk PBMC T cells (not recorded which). The TCR originated in a man younger than 35 in good health.

The chain's CDR3 is CASSRDWAEAFF. This chain joins TRBV12-3 or TRBV12-4 and TRBJ1-1; TCRdb designates TRBD1, a call that cannot be tested without DNA. The CDR3 runs to 12 residues.